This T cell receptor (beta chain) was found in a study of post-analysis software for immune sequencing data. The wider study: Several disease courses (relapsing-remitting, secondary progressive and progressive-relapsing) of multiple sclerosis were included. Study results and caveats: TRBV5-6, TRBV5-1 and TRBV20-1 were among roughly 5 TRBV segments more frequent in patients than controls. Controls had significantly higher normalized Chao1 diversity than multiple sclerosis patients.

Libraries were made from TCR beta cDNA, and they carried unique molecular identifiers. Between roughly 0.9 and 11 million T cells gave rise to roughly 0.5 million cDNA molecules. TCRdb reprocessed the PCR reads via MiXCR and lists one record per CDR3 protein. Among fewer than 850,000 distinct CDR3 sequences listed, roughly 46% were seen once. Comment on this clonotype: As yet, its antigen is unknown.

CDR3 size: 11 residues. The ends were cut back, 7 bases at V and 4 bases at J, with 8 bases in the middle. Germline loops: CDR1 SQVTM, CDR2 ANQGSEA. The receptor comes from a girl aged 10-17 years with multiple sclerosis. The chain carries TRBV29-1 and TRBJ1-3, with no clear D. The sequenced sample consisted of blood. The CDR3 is CSAGNGNTIYF. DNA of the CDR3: TGCAGCGCCGGGAACGGAAACACCATATATTTT.